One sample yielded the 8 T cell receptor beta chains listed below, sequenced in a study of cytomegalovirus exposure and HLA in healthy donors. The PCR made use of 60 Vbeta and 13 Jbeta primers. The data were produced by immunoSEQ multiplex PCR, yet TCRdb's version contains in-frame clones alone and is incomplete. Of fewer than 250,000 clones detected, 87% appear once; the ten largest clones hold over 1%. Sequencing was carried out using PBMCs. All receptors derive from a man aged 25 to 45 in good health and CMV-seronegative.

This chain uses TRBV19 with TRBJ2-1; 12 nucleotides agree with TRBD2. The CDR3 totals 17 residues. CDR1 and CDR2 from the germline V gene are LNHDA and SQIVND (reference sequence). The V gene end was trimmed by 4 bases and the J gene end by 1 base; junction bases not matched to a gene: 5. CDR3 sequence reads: CASSTLAGGSSYNEQFF. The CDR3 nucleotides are TGTGCCAGTAGTACGCTAGCGGGAGGGAGTTCCTACAATGAGCAGTTCTTC.

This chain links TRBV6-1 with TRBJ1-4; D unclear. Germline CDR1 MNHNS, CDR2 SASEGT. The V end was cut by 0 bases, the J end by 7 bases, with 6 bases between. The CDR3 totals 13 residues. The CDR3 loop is CASSEARGEKLFF. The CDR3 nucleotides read TGTGCCAGCAGTGAAGCTCGGGGTGAAAAACTGTTTTTT.

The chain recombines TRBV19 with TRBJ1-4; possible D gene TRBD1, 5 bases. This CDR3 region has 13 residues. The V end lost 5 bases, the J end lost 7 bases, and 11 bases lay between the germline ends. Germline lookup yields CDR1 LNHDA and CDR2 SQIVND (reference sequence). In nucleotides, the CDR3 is TGTGCCAGTAGTCAGGGAGGCCGTGAAAAACTGTTTTTT. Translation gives CASSQGGREKLFF.

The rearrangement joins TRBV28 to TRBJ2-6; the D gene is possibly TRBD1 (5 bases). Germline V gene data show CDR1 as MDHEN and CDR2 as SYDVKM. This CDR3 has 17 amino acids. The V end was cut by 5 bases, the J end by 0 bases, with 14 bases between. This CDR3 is CASSPVGLGSGANVLTF. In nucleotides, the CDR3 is TGTGCCAGCAGTCCCGTGGGGCTGGGCTCTGGGGCCAACGTCCTGACTTTC.

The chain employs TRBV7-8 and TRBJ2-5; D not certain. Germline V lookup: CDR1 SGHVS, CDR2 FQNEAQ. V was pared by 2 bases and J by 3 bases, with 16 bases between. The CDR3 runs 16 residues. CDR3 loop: CASSLSPRVPEETQYF. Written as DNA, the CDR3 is TGTGCCAGCAGCTTATCTCCCCGGGTGCCGGAAGAGACCCAGTACTTC.

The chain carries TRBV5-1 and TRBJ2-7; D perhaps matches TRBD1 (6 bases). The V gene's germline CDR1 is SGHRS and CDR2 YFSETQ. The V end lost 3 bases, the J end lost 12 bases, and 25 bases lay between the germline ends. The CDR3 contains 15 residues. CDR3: CASSSHPGTQDGPYF. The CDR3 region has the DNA TGCGCCAGCAGCTCCCATCCCGGGACACAAGATGGTCCGTACTTC.

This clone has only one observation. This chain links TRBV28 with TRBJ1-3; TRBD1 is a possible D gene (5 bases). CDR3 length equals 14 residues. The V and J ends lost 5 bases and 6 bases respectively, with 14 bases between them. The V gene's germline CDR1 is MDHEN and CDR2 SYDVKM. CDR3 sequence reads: CASSPYRFTNTIYF. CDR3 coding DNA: TGTGCCAGCAGTCCCTACAGGTTTACAAACACCATATATTTT.

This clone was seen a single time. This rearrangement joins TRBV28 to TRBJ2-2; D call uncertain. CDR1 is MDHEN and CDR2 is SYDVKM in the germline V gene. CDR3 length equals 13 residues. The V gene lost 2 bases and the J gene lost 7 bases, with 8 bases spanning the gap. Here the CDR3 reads CASSLRRSGELFF. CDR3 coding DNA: TGTGCCAGCAGTTTACGTAGAAGCGGGGAGCTGTTTTTT. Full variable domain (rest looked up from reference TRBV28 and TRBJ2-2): DVKVTQSSRYLVKRTGEKVFLECVQDMDHENMFWYRQDPGLGLRLIYFSYDVKMKEKGDIPEGYSVSREKKERFSLILESASTNQTSMYLCASSLRRSGELFFGEGSRLTVL.